This TCR beta chain originates from a study of blood T cell repertoires in COVID-19. The assay was immunoSEQ multiplex PCR, and TCRdb's table has in-frame clones only and misses some. The sample contains about 120,000 clones, over 80% of which appear only once. This clone has more than one count but fewer than ten. V was pared by 4 bases and J by 6 bases, with 5 bases of the junction left unmatched. The CDR3 is made up of 14 amino acids. Germline V CDR1 and CDR2: SGHTA, FQGNSA. The source material was peripheral blood. The chain couples TRBV7-2 to TRBJ2-3; TRBD2 aligns across 9 bases. The sequence came from a man aged 25 to 40 with acute or convalescent COVID-19. This CDR3 is CASSSGLARDTQYF. For the CDR3, the DNA is TGTGCCAGCAGCTCTGGACTAGCGAGGGATACGCAGTATTTT.